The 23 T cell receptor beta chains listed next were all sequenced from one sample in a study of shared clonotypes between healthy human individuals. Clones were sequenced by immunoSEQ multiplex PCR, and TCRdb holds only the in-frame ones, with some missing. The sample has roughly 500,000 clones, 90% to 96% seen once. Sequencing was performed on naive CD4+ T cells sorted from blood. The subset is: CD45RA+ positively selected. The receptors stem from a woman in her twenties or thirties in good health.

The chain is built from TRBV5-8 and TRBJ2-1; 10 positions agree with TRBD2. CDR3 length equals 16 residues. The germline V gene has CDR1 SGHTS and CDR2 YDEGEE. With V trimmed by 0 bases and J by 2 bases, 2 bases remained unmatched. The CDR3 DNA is TGTGCCAGCAGCTTGGAGCGGGAGGGCCCCTACAATGAGCAGTTCTTC. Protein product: CASSLEREGPYNEQFF. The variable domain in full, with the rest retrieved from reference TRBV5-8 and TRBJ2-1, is EAGVTQSPTHLIKTRGQQATLRCSPISGHTSVYWYQQALGLGLQFLLWYDEGEERNRGNFPPRFSGRQFPNYSSELNVNALELEDSALYLCASSLEREGPYNEQFFGPGTRLTVL.

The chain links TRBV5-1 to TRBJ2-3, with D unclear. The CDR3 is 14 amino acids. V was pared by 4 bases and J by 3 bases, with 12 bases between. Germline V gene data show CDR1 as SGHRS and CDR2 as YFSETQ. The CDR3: CASSPQVATDTQYF. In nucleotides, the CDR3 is TGCGCCAGCAGCCCGCAGGTAGCAACAGATACGCAGTATTTT.

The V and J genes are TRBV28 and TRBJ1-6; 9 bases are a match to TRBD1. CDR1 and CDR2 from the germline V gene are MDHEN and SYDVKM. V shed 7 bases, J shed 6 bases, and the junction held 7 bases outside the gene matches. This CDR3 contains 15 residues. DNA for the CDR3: TGTGCCAGCACCCGGGACAGGGCGTTTAATTCACCCCTCCACTTT. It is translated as CASTRDRAFNSPLHF.

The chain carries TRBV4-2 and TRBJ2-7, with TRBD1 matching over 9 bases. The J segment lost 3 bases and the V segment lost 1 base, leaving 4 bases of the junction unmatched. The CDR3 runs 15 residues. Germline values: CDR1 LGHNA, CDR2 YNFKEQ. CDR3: CASSQAGTGNYEQYF. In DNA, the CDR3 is TGTGCCAGCAGCCAAGCCGGGACAGGGAACTACGAGCAGTACTTC.

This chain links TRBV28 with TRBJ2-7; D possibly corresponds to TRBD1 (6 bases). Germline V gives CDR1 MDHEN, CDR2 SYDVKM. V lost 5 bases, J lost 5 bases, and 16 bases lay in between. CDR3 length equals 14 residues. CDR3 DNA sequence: TGTGCCAGCAGTGAACCCGGGACACGGGACGAGCAGTACTTC. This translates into CASSEPGTRDEQYF.

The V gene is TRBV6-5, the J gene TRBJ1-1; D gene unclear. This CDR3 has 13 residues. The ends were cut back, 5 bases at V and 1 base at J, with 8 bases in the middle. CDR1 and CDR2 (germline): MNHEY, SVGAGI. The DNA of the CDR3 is TGTGCCAGCAGTCGAGAAGGGAACACTGAAGCTTTCTTT. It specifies CASSREGNTEAFF.

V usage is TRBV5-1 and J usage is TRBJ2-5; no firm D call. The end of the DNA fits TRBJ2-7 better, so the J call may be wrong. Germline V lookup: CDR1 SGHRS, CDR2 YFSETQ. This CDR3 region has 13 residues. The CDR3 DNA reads TGCGCCAGCAGCTTGGGGGCTGACTACGAGCAGTACTTC. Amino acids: CASSLGADYEQYF.

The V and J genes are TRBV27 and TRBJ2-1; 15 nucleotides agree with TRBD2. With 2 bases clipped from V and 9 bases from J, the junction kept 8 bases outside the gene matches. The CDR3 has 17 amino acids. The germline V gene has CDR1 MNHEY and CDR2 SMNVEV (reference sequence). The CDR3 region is CASSLPRTSGRAREQFF. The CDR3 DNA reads TGTGCCAGCAGTTTACCGCGGACTAGCGGGAGGGCCCGTGAGCAGTTCTTC.

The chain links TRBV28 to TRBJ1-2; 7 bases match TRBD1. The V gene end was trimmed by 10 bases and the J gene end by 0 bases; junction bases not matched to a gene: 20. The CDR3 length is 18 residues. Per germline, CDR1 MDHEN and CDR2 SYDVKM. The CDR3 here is CATSNRRYRGAANYGYTF. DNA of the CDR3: TGTGCCACCTCCAACCGAAGATACAGGGGAGCAGCTAACTATGGCTACACCTTC.

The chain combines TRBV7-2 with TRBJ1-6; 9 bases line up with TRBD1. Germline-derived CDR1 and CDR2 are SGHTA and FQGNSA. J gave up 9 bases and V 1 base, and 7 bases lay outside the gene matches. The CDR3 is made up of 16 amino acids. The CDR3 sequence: CASSLVWDREGSPLHF. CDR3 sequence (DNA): TGTGCCAGCAGCTTAGTTTGGGACAGGGAGGGTTCACCCCTCCACTTT.

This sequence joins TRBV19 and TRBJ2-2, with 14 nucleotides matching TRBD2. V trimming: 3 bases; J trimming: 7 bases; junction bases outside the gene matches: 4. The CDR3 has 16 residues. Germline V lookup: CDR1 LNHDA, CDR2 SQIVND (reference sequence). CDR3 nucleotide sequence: TGTGCCAGTAGTATGACTAGCGGGAGGGCCCACGGGGAGCTGTTTTTT. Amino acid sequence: CASSMTSGRAHGELFF.

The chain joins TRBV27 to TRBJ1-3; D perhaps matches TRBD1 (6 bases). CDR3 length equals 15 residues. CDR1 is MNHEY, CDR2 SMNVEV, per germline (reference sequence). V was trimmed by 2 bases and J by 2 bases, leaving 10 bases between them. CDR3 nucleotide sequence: TGTGCCAGCAGTTTAGTTGGGGGCGCTGGAAACACCATATATTTT. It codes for CASSLVGGAGNTIYF.

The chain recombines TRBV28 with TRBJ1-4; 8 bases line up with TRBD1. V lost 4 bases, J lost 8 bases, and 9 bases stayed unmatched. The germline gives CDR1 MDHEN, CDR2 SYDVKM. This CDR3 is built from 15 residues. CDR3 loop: CASSSGQAPVEKLFF. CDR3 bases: TGTGCCAGCAGTTCGGGACAGGCCCCTGTCGAAAAACTGTTTTTT. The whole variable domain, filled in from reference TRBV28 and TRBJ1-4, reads DVKVTQSSRYLVKRTGEKVFLECVQDMDHENMFWYRQDPGLGLRLIYFSYDVKMKEKGDIPEGYSVSREKKERFSLILESASTNQTSMYLCASSSGQAPVEKLFFGSGTQLSVL.

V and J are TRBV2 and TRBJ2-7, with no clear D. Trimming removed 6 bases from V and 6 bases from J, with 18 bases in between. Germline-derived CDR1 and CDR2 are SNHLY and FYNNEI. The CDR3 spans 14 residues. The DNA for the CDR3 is TGTGCCAGCAGCCTAGACACGGGCTTCGGCGAGCAGTACTTC. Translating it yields CASSLDTGFGEQYF. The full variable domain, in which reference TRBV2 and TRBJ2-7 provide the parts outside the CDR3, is EPEVTQTPSHQVTQMGQEVILRCVPISNHLYFYWYRQILGQKVEFLVSFYNNEISEKSEIFDDQFSVERPDGSNFTLKIRSTKLEDSAMYFCASSLDTGFGEQYFGPGTRLTVT.

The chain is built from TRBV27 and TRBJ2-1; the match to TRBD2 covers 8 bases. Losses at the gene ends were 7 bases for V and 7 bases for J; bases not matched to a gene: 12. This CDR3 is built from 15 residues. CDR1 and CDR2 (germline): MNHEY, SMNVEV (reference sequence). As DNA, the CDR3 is TGTGCCAGCATAAAGTCCCTAGCGGGTCTAAATGAGCAGTTCTTC. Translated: CASIKSLAGLNEQFF.

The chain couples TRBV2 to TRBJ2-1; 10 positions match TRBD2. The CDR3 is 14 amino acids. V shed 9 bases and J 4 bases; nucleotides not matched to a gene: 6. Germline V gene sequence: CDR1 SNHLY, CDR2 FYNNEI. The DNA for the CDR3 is TGTGCCAGGAGGGCTAGCGGGAGTTACAATGAGCAGTTCTTC. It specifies CARRASGSYNEQFF.

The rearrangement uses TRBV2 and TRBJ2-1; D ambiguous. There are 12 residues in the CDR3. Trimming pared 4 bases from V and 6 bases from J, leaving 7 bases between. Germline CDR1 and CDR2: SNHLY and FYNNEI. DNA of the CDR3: TGTGCCAGCAGTGTGTCCACCAATGAGCAGTTCTTC. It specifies CASSVSTNEQFF.

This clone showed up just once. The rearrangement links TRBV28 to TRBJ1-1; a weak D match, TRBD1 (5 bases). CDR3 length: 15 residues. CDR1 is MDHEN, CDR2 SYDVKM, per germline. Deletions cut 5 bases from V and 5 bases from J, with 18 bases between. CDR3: CASSLLRGFGTEAFF. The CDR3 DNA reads TGTGCCAGCAGTCTTCTCCGGGGGTTTGGGACTGAAGCTTTCTTT.

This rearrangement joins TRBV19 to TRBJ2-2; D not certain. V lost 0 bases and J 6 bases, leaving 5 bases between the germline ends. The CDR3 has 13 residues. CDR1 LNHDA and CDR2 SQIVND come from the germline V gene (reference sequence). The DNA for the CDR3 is TGTGCCAGTAGTATAGACAGAGCCGGGGAGCTGTTTTTT. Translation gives CASSIDRAGELFF.

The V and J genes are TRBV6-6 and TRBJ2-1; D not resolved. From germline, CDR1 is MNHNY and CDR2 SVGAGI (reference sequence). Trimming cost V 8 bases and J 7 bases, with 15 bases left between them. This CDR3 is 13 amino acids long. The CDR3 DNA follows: TGTGCCAGCGGGTTAACCATGGCGAATGAGCAGTTCTTC. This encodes CASGLTMANEQFF.

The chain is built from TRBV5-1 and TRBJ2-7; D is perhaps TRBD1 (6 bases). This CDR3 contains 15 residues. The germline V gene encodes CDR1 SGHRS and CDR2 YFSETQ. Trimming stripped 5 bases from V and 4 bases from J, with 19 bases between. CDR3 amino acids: CASRLTPGTQYEQYF. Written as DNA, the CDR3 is TGCGCCAGCAGGTTAACACCCGGGACACAATACGAGCAGTACTTC.

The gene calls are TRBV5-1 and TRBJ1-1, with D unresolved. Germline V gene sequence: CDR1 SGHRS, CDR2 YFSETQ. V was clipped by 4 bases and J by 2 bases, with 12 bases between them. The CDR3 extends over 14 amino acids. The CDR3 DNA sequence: TGCGCCAGCAGCAGGGCGGCAGGAAACACTGAAGCTTTCTTT. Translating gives CASSRAAGNTEAFF.

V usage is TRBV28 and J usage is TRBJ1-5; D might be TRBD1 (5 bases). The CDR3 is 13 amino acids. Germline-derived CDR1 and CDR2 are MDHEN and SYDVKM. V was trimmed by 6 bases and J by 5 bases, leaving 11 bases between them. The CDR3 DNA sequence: TGTGCCAGCAGGGGTCAGGGACATCAGCCCCAGCATTTT. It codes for CASRGQGHQPQHF.